One T cell receptor beta chain is described in this entry. The germline gene is not matched at one end of the junction; a read error may be the cause. The CDR3 runs to 14 residues. CDR1 is MDHEN and CDR2 is SYDVKM in the germline V gene. The data are from a study of regulatory T cells in long-lasting Graves disease. CDR3 regions were amplified by Arm-PCR using iRepertoire HTBI primers to build TCR beta libraries. TCRdb re-analysed the multiplex PCR reads in MiXCR, keeping a single row per CDR3 protein. The sample has fewer than 650,000 distinct CDR3 sequences, about 16% seen once. Time point reported: newly diagnosed GD, antithyroid drugs for less than 3 months. PBMC RNA was the source of the TCR library. This same sample was also taken into another study, of T cells in Graves' hyperthyroidism and ophthalmopathy.

The rearrangement links TRBV28 to TRBJ2-1, with 7 positions matching TRBD2. The sequencing here drew on peripheral blood mononuclear cells (PBMCs), taken at new diagnosis, from a patient treated with antithyroid drugs. This clonotype was sampled from a woman in her twenties or thirties with Graves disease. As DNA, the CDR3 is TGTGCCAGGAGGCCCGGGGGGACCTACAATGAACAGTTCTTC. It codes for CARRPGGTYNEQFF.